This T cell receptor (beta chain) was retrieved from a study of blood T cell repertoires in COVID-19. Study-wide context: Acute and convalescent COVID-19 specimens originated in the United States, Italy and Spain.

CDR1 and CDR2 (germline): SEHNR, FQNEAQ (reference sequence). Trimming removed 5 bases from V and 4 bases from J, with 20 bases in between. The CDR3 consists of 16 residues. In the original analysis: Cell counts per sample came from amplifying reference gene primers. TCRdb's copy holds only in-frame clones and misses some; the assay was immunoSEQ multiplex PCR. The DNA was the basis for D and trimming; V, J and clone size are from that table. The data contain 100,000 or so clones, about 75% of them singletons. This sequence was found in a woman between 65 and 79 years old with acute or convalescent COVID-19. The chain carries TRBV7-9 and TRBJ1-2; D remains ambiguous. What was sequenced was peripheral blood. The DNA for the CDR3 is TGTGCCAGCAGCCCTCGCGACCGTACTAGCCTCTATGGCTACACCTTC. Encoded protein: CASSPRDRTSLYGYTF.